This TCR beta chain appears in the sequencing data of a study of T cell changes during pregnancy in multiple sclerosis. TCRdb keeps only in-frame clones here, not all; method: immunoSEQ multiplex PCR. Of about 71,000 clones listed, around nine tenths are singletons. The CDR3 is made up of 15 amino acids. The germline CDR1 and CDR2 sequences are SGHDT and YYEEEE. The ends were cut back, 6 bases at V and 2 bases at J, with 16 bases in the middle. The source was peripheral blood, collected in the third trimester of pregnancy. This receptor was obtained from a female donor with multiple sclerosis, enrolled in a pregnancy study. This sequence joins TRBV5-6 and TRBJ2-3, with a weak D call TRBD2 (5 bases). This chain's CDR3 is CASIQWTHPTDTQYF. CDR3 DNA: TGTGCCAGCATCCAATGGACTCATCCCACAGATACGCAGTATTTT.